This T cell receptor beta chain was obtained from a study of blood T cell repertoires in COVID-19. Study background: T cells, B-cell-depleted T cells, or PBMCs provided the cDNA or gDNA that served as material.

Under the authors' procedure: Estimation of nucleated cell counts relied on the amplification of reference gene primers. This table comes from immunoSEQ multiplex PCR, and its TCRdb copy is limited to in-frame clones, with some not included. D and trimming were read from the DNA, whereas the V and J calls and clone size are those reported in that table. The sample carries roughly 150,000 clones, over 80% recorded once. Trimming shortened V by 1 base and J by 0 bases, and 8 bases separated the two germline ends. Germline V gene data show CDR1 as SGHTA and CDR2 as FQGNSA. The CDR3 contains 15 residues.

The sample comprised peripheral blood. This chain links TRBV7-2 with TRBJ2-3, with a tentative D call TRBD2 (5 bases). The TCR sequence derives from a woman older than 75 with acute or convalescent COVID-19. The CDR3 loop is CASSLVWTSTDTQYF. The DNA of the CDR3 is TGTGCCAGCAGCTTAGTCTGGACTAGCACAGATACGCAGTATTTT.